This T cell receptor (beta chain) was captured by sequencing in a study of T-cell memory formation after mild COVID-19. Trimming took 6 bases from V and 1 from J, leaving 15 bases between them. The germline V gene has CDR1 MNHNY and CDR2 SVGAGI (reference sequence). CDR3 length: 15 residues. One entry per CDR3 protein results from TCRdb running MiXCR on the 5' RACE reads. Of roughly 450,000 distinct CDR3 sequences listed, approximately 18% were seen once; the top ten hold approximately 13%. The chain joins TRBV6-6 to TRBJ1-1; weak D call: TRBD1 (6 bases). The sequenced sample consisted of PBMCs or a T cell subset sorted from them (not recorded which). This receptor was obtained from an adult woman who had mild COVID-19 (a few samples of this study predate the infection). Cell type and time point are not known. This CDR3 reads CASSPNRAPNTEAFF. The CDR3 coding sequence is TGTGCCAGCAGCCCTAACAGGGCTCCGAACACTGAAGCTTTCTTT.